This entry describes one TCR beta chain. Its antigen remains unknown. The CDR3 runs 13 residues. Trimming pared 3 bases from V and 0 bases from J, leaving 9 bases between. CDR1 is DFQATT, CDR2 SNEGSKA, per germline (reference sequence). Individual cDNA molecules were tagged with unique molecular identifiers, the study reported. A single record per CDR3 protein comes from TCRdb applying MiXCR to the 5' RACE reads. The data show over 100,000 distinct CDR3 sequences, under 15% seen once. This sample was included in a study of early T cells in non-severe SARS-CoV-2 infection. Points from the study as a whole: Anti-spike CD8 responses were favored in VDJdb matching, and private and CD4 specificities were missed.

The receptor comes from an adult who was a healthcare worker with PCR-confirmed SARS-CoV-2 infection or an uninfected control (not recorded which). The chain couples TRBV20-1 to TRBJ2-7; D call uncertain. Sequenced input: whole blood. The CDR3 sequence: CSARLQPSYEQYF. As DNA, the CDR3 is TGCAGTGCTAGGTTACAGCCCTCCTACGAGCAGTACTTC.